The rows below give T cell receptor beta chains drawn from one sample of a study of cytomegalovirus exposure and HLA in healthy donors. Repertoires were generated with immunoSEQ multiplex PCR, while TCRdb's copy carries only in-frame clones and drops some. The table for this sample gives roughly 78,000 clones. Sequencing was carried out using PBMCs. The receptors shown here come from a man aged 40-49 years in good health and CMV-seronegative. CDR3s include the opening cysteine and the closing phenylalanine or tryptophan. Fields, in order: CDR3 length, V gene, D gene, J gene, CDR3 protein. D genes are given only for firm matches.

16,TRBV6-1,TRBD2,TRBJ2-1,CASRERGRFSYNEQFF
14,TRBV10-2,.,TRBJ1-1,CASRQGGGNTEAFF
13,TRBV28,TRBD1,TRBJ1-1,CASRLTGGTEAFF
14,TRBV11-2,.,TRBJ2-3,CASSLDRVTDTQYF
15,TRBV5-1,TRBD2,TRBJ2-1,CASSVGLADYNEQFF
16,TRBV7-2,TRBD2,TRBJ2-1,CASSLELAGVVDEQFF
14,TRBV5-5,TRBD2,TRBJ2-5,CASSLGLAGETQYF
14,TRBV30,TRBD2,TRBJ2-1,CAWSRTSGVGEQFF
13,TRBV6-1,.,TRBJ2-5,CASRGGGWETQYF
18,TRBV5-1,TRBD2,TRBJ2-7,CASSLIGLAGGYSYEQYF
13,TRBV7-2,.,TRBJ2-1,CASSLDARLEPFF
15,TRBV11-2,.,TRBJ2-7,CASSLAAHGDYEQYF
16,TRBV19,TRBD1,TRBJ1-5,CASEIQTGPKNQPQHF
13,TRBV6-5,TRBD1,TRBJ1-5,CASKGDRGQPQHF